The 25 T cell receptor beta chains presented below share a single source sample, sequenced in a study of monozygotic twins with cystic fibrosis. TCRdb's copy holds only in-frame clones and misses some; the assay was immunoSEQ multiplex PCR. The table lists about 22,000 clones, about 83% of them singletons, with 1% to 1.5% in the top ten. Specimen: blood. These receptors all come from a woman aged 25 to 39 with cystic fibrosis.

This clone turned up a few times. This sequence joins TRBV27 and TRBJ2-1; D remains ambiguous. The V end lost 0 bases, the J end lost 1 base, and 10 bases lay between the germline ends. CDR1 and CDR2 from the germline V gene are MNHEY and SMNVEV (reference sequence). The CDR3 covers 16 residues. This CDR3 is CASSLSAALSYNEQFF. The CDR3 DNA follows: TGTGCCAGCAGTTTATCGGCGGCCCTATCCTACAATGAGCAGTTCTTC.

The chain links TRBV15 to TRBJ2-7; TRBD1 agrees at 8 bases. The CDR3 loop spans 14 amino acids. With 3 bases clipped from V and 4 bases from J, the junction kept 5 bases outside the gene matches. CDR1 and CDR2 (germline): LNHNV, YYDKDF (reference sequence). In nucleotides, the CDR3 is TGTGCCACCAGCAGGGAAACAGGGGGGTACGAGCAGTACTTC. It yields the protein CATSRETGGYEQYF.

The gene calls are TRBV11-2 and TRBJ1-2, with 8 positions matching TRBD1. Losses at the gene ends were 4 bases for V and 5 bases for J; bases not matched to a gene: 9. Germline CDR1 SGHAT, CDR2 FQNNGV. The length of the CDR3 is 15 residues. The CDR3 nucleotides read TGTGCCAGCAGCTCGTGGGCAGGGGGCGGGTATGGCTACACCTTC. It is translated as CASSSWAGGGYGYTF.

V usage is TRBV9 and J usage is TRBJ2-1, with 9 bases aligning to TRBD2. Trimming took 5 bases from V and 1 from J; bases not matched to a gene: 4. Germline loops: CDR1 SGDLS, CDR2 YYNGEE. The CDR3 sequence is 15 residues long. The CDR3 DNA reads TGTGCCAGCAGTATCGCGGGGGGGTCCTACAATGAGCAGTTCTTC. Translating it yields CASSIAGGSYNEQFF.

V and J are TRBV5-1 and TRBJ2-1; 10 bases align to TRBD1. Trimming took 0 bases from V and 7 from J; bases not matched to a gene: 13. Germline V CDR1 and CDR2: SGHRS, YFSETQ. The CDR3 is 18 residues long. The CDR3 nucleotides read TGCGCCAGCAGCTTGGTGATAACGCCGGGACAGGGGCTAAATGAGCAGTTCTTC. Amino acid sequence: CASSLVITPGQGLNEQFF.

The chain links TRBV5-6 to TRBJ2-3; weak D call: TRBD1 (8 bases). This CDR3 contains 15 residues. Trimming removed 2 bases at V and 2 bases at J, with 12 bases between. The germline gives CDR1 SGHDT, CDR2 YYEEEE. The CDR3 DNA sequence: TGTGCCAGCAGCTTACAGGGGGGGGTCACAGATACGCAGTATTTT. This encodes CASSLQGGVTDTQYF. The full variable domain, completed using reference TRBV5-6 and TRBJ2-3, is DAGVTQSPTHLIKTRGQQVTLRCSPKSGHDTVSWYQQALGQGPQFIFQYYEEEERQRGNFPDRFSGHQFPNYSSELNVNALLLGDSALYLCASSLQGGVTDTQYFGPGTRLTVL.

V is TRBV7-2 and J is TRBJ2-1; 7 bases fit TRBD2. The CDR3 covers 17 residues. Losses at the gene ends were 5 bases for V and 8 bases for J; bases not matched to a gene: 18. CDR1 and CDR2 (germline): SGHTA, FQGNSA. In DNA, the CDR3 is TGTGCCAGCAGCACAGATCTGAACGGGGGGATCTCTGATGAGCAGTTCTTC. Translation: CASSTDLNGGISDEQFF.

The chain carries TRBV13 and TRBJ2-7; D may be TRBD1 (6 bases). V lost 5 bases and J lost 2, with 16 bases in between. Germline assignment: CDR1 PRHDT and CDR2 FYEKMQ (reference sequence). The CDR3 totals 15 residues. The CDR3 protein is CASSQGPGSTYEQYF. DNA of the CDR3: TGTGCCAGCAGCCAGGGGCCGGGTTCGACCTACGAGCAGTACTTC.

The V gene is TRBV19, the J gene TRBJ1-1; no clear D gene. This CDR3 is 13 amino acids long. Trimming left V 3 bases short and J 5 bases short, with 10 bases between. Germline-derived CDR1 and CDR2 are LNHDA and SQIVND (reference sequence). The CDR3 loop is CASSMSVGTEAFF. CDR3 nucleotides: TGTGCCAGTAGTATGTCGGTAGGGACTGAAGCTTTCTTT.

The chain recombines TRBV4-1 with TRBJ2-5; a weak D match, TRBD1 (7 bases). The CDR3 has 13 amino acids. The V gene lost 6 bases and the J gene lost 5 bases, with 13 bases spanning the gap. The germline CDR1 and CDR2 sequences are MGHRA and YSYEKL. This CDR3 is CASRPAGGETQYF. The CDR3 DNA reads as TGCGCCAGCAGGCCCGCAGGGGGGGAGACCCAGTACTTC.

The V call is TRBV7-2, the J call TRBJ2-7; 10 bases line up with TRBD2. This CDR3 comprises 15 residues. Germline CDR1 and CDR2: SGHTA and FQGNSA. V dropped 4 bases and J dropped 2; count of bases not matched to a gene: 5. CDR3 in DNA: TGTGCCAGCAGCTACCGGACTAGCGGCCCCTACGAGCAGTACTTC. Protein product: CASSYRTSGPYEQYF.

The rearrangement links TRBV7-6 to TRBJ2-3; D remains unclear. This CDR3 is 13 amino acids long. Germline V gives CDR1 SGHVS, CDR2 FNYEAQ. V shed 4 bases and J shed 3 bases, with 8 bases lying between them. The chain's CDR3 is CASSWAGTDTQYF. CDR3 nucleotide sequence: TGTGCCAGCAGCTGGGCCGGGACAGATACGCAGTATTTT.

The rearrangement joins TRBV5-1 to TRBJ2-7; no clear D. With 0 bases removed from V and 4 bases from J, the gap between germline ends came to 14 bases. This CDR3 comprises 15 residues. The V gene's germline CDR1 is SGHRS and CDR2 YFSETQ. This CDR3 reads CASSLVPGDAYEQYF. CDR3 DNA: TGCGCCAGCAGCTTGGTGCCTGGGGATGCATACGAGCAGTACTTC.

The chain links TRBV18 to TRBJ1-1, with 7 positions matching TRBD1. CDR1 KGHSH and CDR2 LQKENI come from the germline V gene. Trimming removed 4 bases from V and 5 bases from J; junction bases left unmatched: 13. The CDR3 length is 16 residues. The CDR3 coding sequence is TGTGCCAGCTCACGTGACAGGGCGATCCGAGGTACTGAAGCTTTCTTT. Translating gives CASSRDRAIRGTEAFF.

The chain employs TRBV2 and TRBJ1-4, with 7 bases fitting TRBD1. Germline V CDR1 and CDR2: SNHLY, FYNNEI. This CDR3 spans 14 amino acids. Here the CDR3 reads CAWTGRSANEKLFF. The CDR3 DNA follows: TGTGCTTGGACAGGTCGTAGTGCTAATGAAAAACTGTTTTTT.

The chain has TRBV10-1 and TRBJ1-2; no reliable D call. Germline values: CDR1 WNHNN, CDR2 SYGVQD (reference sequence). V lost 5 bases to trimming and J lost 8 bases, with 12 bases between them. The CDR3 has 12 residues. CDR3 sequence: CASSKGGSGYTF. The CDR3, as DNA: TGCGCCAGCAGTAAGGGTGGGAGCGGCTACACCTTC.

The chain joins TRBV19 to TRBJ1-2; D is unclear. The CDR3 is 13 residues long. Trimming took off 5 bases at V and 4 bases at J, with 11 bases between the two ends. Germline V lookup: CDR1 LNHDA, CDR2 SQIVND (reference sequence). The CDR3 is CASSDARLYGYTF. The DNA of the CDR3 is TGTGCCAGTAGTGATGCCAGGCTCTATGGCTACACCTTC.

The rearrangement joins TRBV7-9 to TRBJ2-7; 7 nucleotides line up with TRBD2. The CDR3 runs to 13 residues. CDR1 SEHNR and CDR2 FQNEAQ come from the germline V gene (reference sequence). After removal of 2 bases from V and 2 bases from J, the junction contained 0 bases not matched to a gene. DNA of the CDR3: TGTGCCAGCAGCTTACGGGGGGCCTACGAGCAGTACTTC. It translates to CASSLRGAYEQYF.

CDR3 DNA sequence: TGTGCCAGCAGTTACTCTATAAGGCAGTTCGCGAATGAGCAGTTCTTC. Its translation is CASSYSIRQFANEQFF. The J gene is TRBJ2-1, the V gene TRBV6-6; D ambiguous. The germline V gene has CDR1 MNHNY and CDR2 SVGAGI (reference sequence). The CDR3 totals 16 residues. Between the trimmed V and J ends, which lost 0 bases and 7 bases, there was a span of 16 bases.

The chain employs TRBV5-1 and TRBJ1-1, with 10 bases fitting TRBD1. The CDR3 is made up of 16 amino acids. Looked up from germline, CDR1 is SGHRS and CDR2 is YFSETQ. J was trimmed by 1 base and V by 5 bases; bases with no gene match: 8. The CDR3 protein is CASRKGTGARNTEAFF. The CDR3 DNA sequence: TGCGCCAGCAGGAAGGGGACAGGGGCTAGGAACACTGAAGCTTTCTTT. Based on the CDR3 plus reference TRBV5-1 and TRBJ1-1, the full variable domain is KAGVTQTPRYLIKTRGQQVTLSCSPISGHRSVSWYQQTPGQGLQFLFEYFSETQRNKGNFPGRFSGRQFSNSRSEMNVSTLELGDSALYLCASRKGTGARNTEAFFGQGTRLTVV.

The chain has TRBV28 and TRBJ1-5, with 9 bases fitting TRBD1. The CDR3 covers 14 residues. Germline V gives CDR1 MDHEN, CDR2 SYDVKM. J lost 6 bases, V lost 8 bases, and 8 bases had no gene match. The CDR3 region has the DNA TGTGCCAGCCGATGGGGACAGGGTGGTCAGCCCCAGCATTTT. Translation: CASRWGQGGQPQHF.

V gene TRBV14 combines with J gene TRBJ2-3, with 8 nucleotides matching TRBD1. The J segment lost 3 bases and the V segment lost 5 bases, leaving 10 bases of the junction unmatched. Germline loops: CDR1 SGHDN, CDR2 FVKESK. The CDR3 is 16 amino acids. The CDR3 spells CASSYKDRVKTDTQYF. CDR3 bases: TGTGCCAGCAGCTACAAGGACAGGGTCAAGACAGATACGCAGTATTTT.

This clone was detected once. This rearrangement joins TRBV19 to TRBJ1-3; 8 bases line up with TRBD1. Germline loops: CDR1 LNHDA, CDR2 SQIVND (reference sequence). With V trimmed by 6 bases and J by 4 bases, 5 bases remained unmatched. The CDR3 runs to 14 residues. This CDR3 is CASSNRGEGNTIYF. The DNA for the CDR3 is TGTGCCAGTAGCAACAGGGGGGAAGGAAACACCATATATTTT. The full variable domain, in which reference TRBV19 and TRBJ1-3 provide the parts outside the CDR3, is DGGITQSPKYLFRKEGQNVTLSCEQNLNHDAMYWYRQDPGQGLRLIYYSQIVNDFQKGDIAEGYSVSREKKESFPLTVTSAQKNPTAFYLCASSNRGEGNTIYFGEGSWLTVV.

This sequence joins TRBV7-2 and TRBJ2-7; tentatively, D is TRBD1 (7 bases). V lost 1 base and J lost 3, with 13 bases in between. Germline CDR1 SGHTA, CDR2 FQGNSA. The CDR3 has 15 residues. This chain's CDR3 is CASSLGPGGGYEQYF. The CDR3 DNA sequence: TGTGCCAGCAGCTTAGGACCAGGGGGAGGCTACGAGCAGTACTTC. Variable domain in full (rest from reference TRBV7-2 and TRBJ2-7): GAGVSQSPSNKVTEKGKDVELRCDPISGHTALYWYRQSLGQGLEFLIYFQGNSAPDKSGLPSDRFSAERTGGSVSTLTIQRTQQEDSAVYLCASSLGPGGGYEQYFGPGTRLTVT.

The genes are TRBV9 and TRBJ1-2; the D is unclear. Germline V gene sequence: CDR1 SGDLS, CDR2 YYNGEE. The germline V and J ends were trimmed by 0 bases and 5 bases, with 14 bases remaining between them. This CDR3 region has 15 residues. The CDR3 loop is CASSVAPGPEYGYTF. In DNA, the CDR3 is TGTGCCAGCAGCGTAGCTCCCGGGCCAGAGTATGGCTACACCTTC.